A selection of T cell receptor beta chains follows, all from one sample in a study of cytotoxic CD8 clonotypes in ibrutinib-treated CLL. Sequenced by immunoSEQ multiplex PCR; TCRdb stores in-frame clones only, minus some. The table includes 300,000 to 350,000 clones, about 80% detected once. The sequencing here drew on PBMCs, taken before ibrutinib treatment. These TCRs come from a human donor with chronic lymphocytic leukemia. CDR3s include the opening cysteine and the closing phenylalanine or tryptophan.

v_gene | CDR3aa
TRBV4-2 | CASSRVDGRANEQFF
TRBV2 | CASSRPGTGNTGELFF
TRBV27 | CASSLSWDRIPFF
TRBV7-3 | CASSVGSLSYEQYF
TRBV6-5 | CASSYGPQGASFF
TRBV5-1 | CASSLQGVQYNEQFF
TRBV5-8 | CASSLSRDDYSNQPQHF
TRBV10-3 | CAISDLGTYEQYF
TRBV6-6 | CASSSTGVQPQHF
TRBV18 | CASSPADGYEQYF
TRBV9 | CASSGSGYNEQFF
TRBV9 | CASSSRTSPAGELFF
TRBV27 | CASSLDIQLAGAYNEQFF
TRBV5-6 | CASSPAGADTQYF
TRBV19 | CASSVDRGNYGYTF
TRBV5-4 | CASSRAGVTHEQYF
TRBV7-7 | CASSQGPVTSGSYNEQFF
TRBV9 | CASSFGLGIETQYF
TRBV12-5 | CASGSLAGVGYEQYF
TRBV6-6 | CATRTGESYEQYF